The following is a T cell receptor (beta chain) sequence with its context. This sample stems from a study of T cells in Graves' hyperthyroidism and ophthalmopathy. Researchers took RNA transcripts and amplified the TCR beta CDR3 regions from them. The TCR CDR3 first-round RT-PCR relied on the HTBI primer set. A single record per CDR3 protein comes from TCRdb applying MiXCR to the multiplex PCR reads. This sample has 150,000 or so distinct CDR3 sequences, with roughly 9.4% found just once. Material: blood. This receptor was obtained from a woman between 18 and 29 years old with Graves' hyperthyroidism that later progressed to Graves' ophthalmopathy.

The CDR3 region is CASRGPRGANEQYF. The CDR3 bases are TGTGCCAGCAGGGGCCCCCGGGGGGCGAACGAGCAGTACTTC. The chain employs TRBV2 and TRBJ2-7, with a possible D match to TRBD2 (7 bases). Germline-derived CDR1 and CDR2 are SNHLY and FYNNEI. Trimming pared 6 bases from V and 5 bases from J, leaving 17 bases between. The CDR3 spans 14 residues.